This record looks at one T cell receptor beta chain sequence and its context. Its specificity is not known. This sample is part of a study of OX40 agonist ivuxolimab in advanced cancers. Patients were ruled out by autoimmune disease history or systemic immunosuppression. Data came from immunoSEQ multiplex PCR; TCRdb stores just in-frame clones and leaves some out. Of fewer than 85,000 clones in the sample, about four fifths were seen once. Findings and limits, study-wide: There were, on average, more expanded clones in CD8+ T cells than in CD4+.

The CDR3 runs 13 residues. In germline, CDR1 is SGHAT, CDR2 FQNNGV. The J segment lost 6 bases and the V segment lost 6 bases, leaving 5 bases of the junction unmatched. The J gene is TRBJ1-1, the V gene TRBV11-2; TRBD1 matches 9 bases. The sequence was collected from an adult with an advanced solid tumor such as melanoma, head and neck, liver or kidney cancer. Sequences were derived from CD4+ or CD8+ T cells sorted from blood, sampled in a trial of the OX40 agonist ivuxolimab. CDR3 loop: CASRKQGASEAFF. CDR3 nucleotide sequence: TGTGCCAGCAGAAAACAGGGGGCTTCTGAAGCTTTCTTT.